The 27 T cell receptor beta chains listed next were all sequenced from one sample in a study of T cell responses to AZD1222 COVID-19 vaccine. Sequencing used immunoSEQ multiplex PCR; TCRdb keeps in-frame clones, though not all of them. Of 150,000 to 200,000 clones listed, roughly 92% were seen once; the top ten hold about 1.7%. This specimen consisted of peripheral blood, obtained 28 days after the second AZD1222 dose. The receptors come from an adult who received the AZD1222 COVID-19 vaccine.

The chain employs TRBV14 and TRBJ1-1, with D maybe TRBD1 (6 bases). Germline V gives CDR1 SGHDN, CDR2 FVKESK. The CDR3 length is 15 residues. With 1 base removed from V and 7 bases from J, the gap between germline ends came to 16 bases. DNA for the CDR3: TGTGCCAGCAGCCAAGGGTCGGGGGCCCCTCTTGAAGCTTTCTTT. Translated: CASSQGSGAPLEAFF.

The chain recombines TRBV7-9 with TRBJ2-3, with TRBD2 matching over 13 bases. The germline V gene has CDR1 SEHNR and CDR2 FQNEAQ (reference sequence). With V trimmed by 1 base and J by 7 bases, 8 bases remained unmatched. CDR3 size: 17 residues. As DNA, the CDR3 is TGTGCCAGCAGCTTAGAAGGACTAGCGGGGGCCTCAAATACGCAGTATTTT. This codes for CASSLEGLAGASNTQYF.

The chain joins TRBV3-1 (or the pseudogene TRBV3-2) to TRBJ1-3; no firm D call. The CDR3 runs to 15 residues. V was shortened by 1 base and J by 2 bases, with 9 bases between the two germline ends. Per the germline V gene, CDR1 is LGHDT and CDR2 is YNNKEL (reference sequence). The CDR3 protein is CASSQGGATGNTIYF. In DNA, the CDR3 is TGTGCCAGCAGCCAAGGGGGAGCAACTGGAAACACCATATATTTT.

This clone is a singleton in its sample. The genes are TRBV2 and TRBJ1-4, with a tentative D call TRBD1 (5 bases). This CDR3 contains 15 residues. V was clipped by 6 bases and J by 4 bases, with 15 bases between them. CDR1 is SNHLY, CDR2 FYNNEI, per germline. The CDR3 loop is CASSPRTGINEKLFF. DNA of the CDR3: TGTGCCAGCAGCCCCCGAACAGGCATTAATGAAAAACTGTTTTTT.

This chain connects TRBV7-3 to TRBJ2-7, with a weak D call TRBD1 (6 bases). V was clipped by 4 bases and J by 11 bases, with 18 bases between them. The CDR3 extends over 13 amino acids. Germline assignment: CDR1 SGHTA and CDR2 FQGTGA. CDR3 nucleotide sequence: TGTGCCAGCAGCTCATACACAGGACAGAAAAAGTACTTC. Translated: CASSSYTGQKKYF.

This chain connects TRBV7-9 to TRBJ1-5; 12 bases agree with TRBD1. Germline V CDR1 and CDR2: SEHNR, FQNEAQ (reference sequence). The CDR3 sequence is 18 residues long. V shed 6 bases and J 0 bases; nucleotides not matched to a gene: 9. The chain's CDR3 is CASSLGTGGSGSNQPQHF. CDR3 nucleotides: TGTGCCAGCAGTTTGGGGACAGGGGGCTCGGGTAGCAATCAGCCCCAGCATTTT.

The chain couples TRBV6-5 to TRBJ1-3; no definite D call. This CDR3 has 14 amino acids. Germline V lookup: CDR1 MNHEY, CDR2 SVGAGI. Trimming stripped 0 bases from V and 0 bases from J, with 3 bases between. CDR3 DNA: TGTGCCAGCAGTTACTCACTCTCTGGAAACACCATATATTTT. It is translated as CASSYSLSGNTIYF.

V and J are TRBV18 and TRBJ1-1; no clear D. Trimming shortened V by 0 bases and J by 6 bases, and 11 bases separated the two germline ends. Germline loops: CDR1 KGHSH, CDR2 LQKENI. The CDR3 has 14 amino acids. The DNA for the CDR3 is TGTGCCAGCTCACCACCGGGCAGGAATCCTGAAGCTTTCTTT. This gives the protein CASSPPGRNPEAFF.

This clone turned up a few times. The chain uses TRBV4-1 and TRBJ1-3; D remains ambiguous. This CDR3 is 15 amino acids long. CDR1 is MGHRA, CDR2 YSYEKL, per germline. V lost 2 bases to trimming and J lost 0 bases, with 8 bases between them. The CDR3 coding sequence is TGCGCCAGCAGCCAAAACATCGGCTCTGGAAACACCATATATTTT. As protein: CASSQNIGSGNTIYF.

This clone was observed a handful of times. CDR3 sequence reads: CASSAQDNTEAFF. CDR3 DNA: TGTGCCAGCAGCGCCCAGGATAACACTGAAGCTTTCTTT. The chain has TRBV9 and TRBJ1-1; D is ambiguous. The CDR3 is 13 amino acids. V was cut by 3 bases and J by 2 bases, with 8 bases left in between. Germline V gene sequence: CDR1 SGDLS, CDR2 YYNGEE.

This chain links TRBV19 with TRBJ2-1, with 9 bases fitting TRBD1. Germline V gives CDR1 LNHDA, CDR2 SQIVND (reference sequence). Trimming at V came to 5 bases and at J to 4 bases, leaving 9 bases not matched to a gene. The CDR3 covers 16 residues. The CDR3 DNA is TGTGCCAGTAGTTTTCTACAGGGGGCGGGGTACAATGAGCAGTTCTTC. Protein sequence: CASSFLQGAGYNEQFF.

This CDR3 is CASSFTGNRASGNTIYF. The DNA for the CDR3 is TGTGCCAGCAGCTTTACCGGTAACAGGGCCTCTGGAAACACCATATATTTT. This rearrangement joins TRBV5-5 to TRBJ1-3; TRBD1 might be the D (6 bases). Germline V CDR1 and CDR2: SGHKS, YYEKEE (reference sequence). Trimming shortened V by 2 bases and J by 0 bases, and 15 bases separated the two germline ends. The CDR3 extends over 17 amino acids. The entire variable domain, with the rest obtained from reference TRBV5-5 and TRBJ1-3, is as follows: DAGVTQSPTHLIKTRGQQVTLRCSPISGHKSVSWYQQVLGQGPQFIFQYYEKEERGRGNFPDRFSARQFPNYSSELNVNALLLGDSALYLCASSFTGNRASGNTIYFGEGSWLTVV.

The chain combines TRBV7-8 with TRBJ2-3, with 12 bases matching TRBD2. There are 20 residues in the CDR3. Per the germline V gene, CDR1 is SGHVS and CDR2 is FQNEAQ. J was trimmed by 5 bases and V by 4 bases; bases with no gene match: 19. CDR3 region: CASSSSLAWASGRAGDTQYF. The CDR3 region has the DNA TGTGCCAGCAGCTCCTCGCTGGCCTGGGCTAGCGGGAGGGCCGGAGATACGCAGTATTTT.

This clone was seen a single time. V and J are TRBV19 and TRBJ1-2; 9 bases are shared with TRBD1. This CDR3 is 14 amino acids long. V shed 3 bases, J shed 4 bases, and the junction held 3 bases outside the gene matches. Germline CDR1 reads LNHDA; CDR2 reads SQIVND (reference sequence). The DNA of the CDR3 is TGTGCCAGTAGTATTGGGGGACAGGGCTATGGCTACACCTTC. Translating gives CASSIGGQGYGYTF.

This chain's CDR3 is CASSTGLAGPSSYNEQFF. The CDR3, as DNA: TGTGCCAGCAGCACCGGACTAGCGGGACCAAGCTCCTACAATGAGCAGTTCTTC. The rearrangement joins TRBV9 to TRBJ2-1, with 12 bases fitting TRBD2. Trimming removed 4 bases from V and 0 bases from J; junction bases left unmatched: 8. This CDR3 has 18 amino acids. Germline values: CDR1 SGDLS, CDR2 YYNGEE. The entire variable domain, with the rest obtained from reference TRBV9 and TRBJ2-1, is as follows: DSGVTQTPKHLITATGQRVTLRCSPRSGDLSVYWYQQSLDQGLQFLIQYYNGEERAKGNILERFSAQQFPDLHSELNLSSLELGDSALYFCASSTGLAGPSSYNEQFFGPGTRLTVL.

The chain carries TRBV5-1 and TRBJ1-6; TRBD1 aligns across 11 bases. V shed 4 bases, J shed 9 bases, and the junction held 6 bases outside the gene matches. The CDR3 sequence is 15 residues long. Germline V CDR1 and CDR2: SGHRS, YFSETQ. The CDR3 here is CASSPDRGRGSPLHF. CDR3 coding DNA: TGCGCCAGCAGCCCGGACAGGGGGCGAGGTTCACCCCTCCACTTT.

This rearrangement joins TRBV5-1 to TRBJ1-1, with 9 bases identical to TRBD1. Germline V gene data show CDR1 as SGHRS and CDR2 as YFSETQ. The ends lost 3 bases at V and 7 bases at J; junction bases unmatched: 4. The CDR3 length is 13 residues. The CDR3 region is CASSSRTGVEAFF. In DNA form, the CDR3 reads TGCGCCAGCAGCTCTAGGACAGGGGTTGAAGCTTTCTTT.

V gene TRBV11-2 combines with J gene TRBJ1-5, with a weak D call TRBD1 (6 bases). V was cut by 1 base and J by 1 base, with 14 bases left in between. The CDR3 loop spans 17 amino acids. CDR1 is SGHAT and CDR2 is FQNNGV in the germline V gene. The CDR3: CASSLVGRGGSNQPQHF. Here the CDR3 DNA reads TGTGCCAGCAGCTTAGTGGGCAGGGGAGGGAGCAATCAGCCCCAGCATTTT.

V gene TRBV15 combines with J gene TRBJ2-7; TRBD2 aligns across 10 bases. CDR1 and CDR2 from the germline V gene are LNHNV and YYDKDF (reference sequence). There are 21 residues in the CDR3. V gave up 1 base and J gave up 0 bases; unmatched junction bases: 18. CDR3 nucleotides: TGTGCCACCAGCAGAGGATTCAAACTTAGCGGGAGGCCCATTTACTCCTACGAGCAGTACTTC. This codes for CATSRGFKLSGRPIYSYEQYF.

The chain couples TRBV2 to TRBJ1-1; no firm D call. CDR3 size: 14 residues. CDR1 and CDR2 (germline): SNHLY, FYNNEI. Trimming took 4 bases from V and 1 from J, leaving 10 bases between them. The CDR3 DNA is TGTGCCAGCAGTGTTAGGACGGCGAACACTGAAGCTTTCTTT. Its translation: CASSVRTANTEAFF.

The rearrangement joins TRBV19 to TRBJ2-7, with D perhaps TRBD1 (5 bases). Germline-derived CDR1 and CDR2 are LNHDA and SQIVND (reference sequence). The CDR3 sequence is 14 residues long. Deletions cut 5 bases from V and 0 bases from J, with 11 bases between. This CDR3 is CASSQRQSSYEQYF. The CDR3 bases are TGTGCCAGTAGTCAACGACAGAGCTCCTACGAGCAGTACTTC.

This rearrangement joins TRBV11-2 to TRBJ1-5; 11 bases are shared with TRBD1. The CDR3 extends over 17 amino acids. Per germline, CDR1 SGHAT and CDR2 FQNNGV. With 5 bases clipped from V and 0 bases from J, the junction kept 6 bases outside the gene matches. CDR3 sequence (DNA): TGTGCCAGCAGCGCCGGGACAGGGGGTTTTAGCAATCAGCCCCAGCATTTT. Amino acid sequence: CASSAGTGGFSNQPQHF. The entire variable domain, with the rest obtained from reference TRBV11-2 and TRBJ1-5, is as follows: EAGVAQSPRYKIIEKRQSVAFWCNPISGHATLYWYQQILGQGPKLLIQFQNNGVVDDSQLPKDRFSAERLKGVDSTLKIQPAKLEDSAVYLCASSAGTGGFSNQPQHFGDGTRLSIL.

The rearrangement links TRBV30 to TRBJ1-1; TRBD1 might be the D (5 bases). Deletions cut 4 bases from V and 0 bases from J, with 12 bases between. Germline-derived CDR1 and CDR2 are GTSNPN and SVGIG (reference sequence). The CDR3 totals 14 residues. The CDR3 DNA is TGTGCCTGGACCATGGGGACCCTGAACACTGAAGCTTTCTTT. It translates to CAWTMGTLNTEAFF.

The V gene is TRBV7-9, the J gene TRBJ2-7; D remains ambiguous. Trimming removed 4 bases at V and 1 base at J, with 14 bases between. CDR1 is SEHNR, CDR2 FQNEAQ, per germline (reference sequence). The CDR3 is made up of 15 amino acids. The CDR3 region has the DNA TGTGCCAGCAGCTCTACTATGGGTTCTTCCTACGAGCAGTACTTC. Amino acids: CASSSTMGSSYEQYF.

The CDR3, as DNA: TGTGCCAGTAGTAGGTTCGGTAGCGGGGGGGCCTCCTACAATGAGCAGTTCTTC. This codes for CASSRFGSGGASYNEQFF. This chain joins TRBV19 and TRBJ2-1, with TRBD2 matching over 11 bases. V was clipped by 4 bases and J by 0 bases; unmatched bases: 8. This CDR3 has 18 residues. Germline V lookup: CDR1 LNHDA, CDR2 SQIVND (reference sequence).

V usage is TRBV6-1 and J usage is TRBJ1-1, with D hard to call. This CDR3 has 15 amino acids. CDR1 is MNHNS and CDR2 is SASEGT in the germline V gene. Trimming stripped 2 bases from V and 0 bases from J, with 10 bases between. CDR3 nucleotides: TGTGCCAGCAGTGAATGGGAGGGCGTGAACACTGAAGCTTTCTTT. Its protein is CASSEWEGVNTEAFF.

This clone has more than one count but fewer than ten. The chain joins TRBV19 to TRBJ1-6; D not certain. This CDR3 has 12 amino acids. The V and J ends lost 4 bases and 10 bases respectively, with 8 bases between them. Germline V lookup: CDR1 LNHDA, CDR2 SQIVND (reference sequence). CDR3 sequence (DNA): TGTGCCAGTAGTACGGGGTGGTCACCCCTCCACTTT. It specifies CASSTGWSPLHF.